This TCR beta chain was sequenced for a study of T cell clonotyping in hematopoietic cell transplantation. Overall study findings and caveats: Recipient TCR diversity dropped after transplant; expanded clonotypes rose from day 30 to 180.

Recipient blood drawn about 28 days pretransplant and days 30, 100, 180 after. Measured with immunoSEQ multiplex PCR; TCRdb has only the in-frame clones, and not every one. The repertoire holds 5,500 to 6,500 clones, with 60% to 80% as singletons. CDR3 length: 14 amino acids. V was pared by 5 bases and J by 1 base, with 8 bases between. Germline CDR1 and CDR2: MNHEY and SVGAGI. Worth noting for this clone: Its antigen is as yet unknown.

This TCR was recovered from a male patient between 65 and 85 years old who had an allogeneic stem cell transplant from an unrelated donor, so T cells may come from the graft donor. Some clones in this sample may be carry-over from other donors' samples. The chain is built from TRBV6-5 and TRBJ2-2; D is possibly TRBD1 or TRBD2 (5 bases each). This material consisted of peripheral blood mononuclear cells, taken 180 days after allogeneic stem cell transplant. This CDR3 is CASSRDQNTGELFF. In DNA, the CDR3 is TGTGCCAGCAGTCGGGACCAGAACACCGGGGAGCTGTTTTTT.